This TCR beta chain emerged from a study of beta chain features in type 1 diabetes. Expressed TCRB transcripts got sequenced, as all isolated RNA was reverse transcribed. The average output of naive, central memory and regulatory T cell samples was several million reads. The assay was immunoSEQ multiplex PCR, and TCRdb's table has in-frame clones only and misses some. The sample has more than 150,000 clones; 7.5% to 9.5% are singletons. This clone was counted only a few times. CDR3 length: 13 amino acids. The germline V gene encodes CDR1 LNHDA and CDR2 SQIVND (reference sequence). Trimming pared 5 bases from V and 7 bases from J, leaving 11 bases between.

The sequencing input was central memory CD4+ T cells from blood. The TCR sequence derives from a woman aged 18-35 years in good health. The chain combines TRBV19 with TRBJ2-2; tentative D call: TRBD2 (5 bases). The chain's CDR3 is CASSSGLGGELFF. The CDR3 nucleotides read TGTGCCAGTAGTTCAGGACTGGGCGGGGAGCTGTTTTTT.